The entry below gives a single T cell receptor (beta chain) sequence along with its context. The antigen is not known. The germline V gene encodes CDR1 MGHDK and CDR2 SYGVNS. V trimming: 7 bases; J trimming: 11 bases; junction bases outside the gene matches: 10. The CDR3 sequence is 12 residues long. The data originate from a study of blood T cells in healthy people across ages. Study-level information: Through template switching, about one barcoded beta molecule was captured per two T cells, as measured in model experiments. The study's findings and limits: A strong correlation was seen between TCR beta diversity and naive T cell percentage. Donors of long life had a larger count of naive CD4+ cells and greater diversity than aged donors.

A sample-barcoded 5' primer and a J-beta primer mix were used in a second PCR of roughly 6 to 11 cycles. Every sample gave at least 2.5 million paired-end reads containing CDR3. TCRdb ran MiXCR on the 5' RACE reads and lists one entry per CDR3 protein. The profile covers about 1 million distinct CDR3 sequences, with 45% appearing a single time and around 18% taken by the ten largest. The sequenced sample was blood. This receptor was obtained from a woman in her fifties or sixties in good health. This rearrangement joins TRBV25-1 to TRBJ2-5, with TRBD2 identical over 7 bases. The CDR3 loop is CASIGGGGEQYF. CDR3 nucleotides: TGTGCCAGCATCGGTGGGGGAGGGGAGCAGTACTTC.